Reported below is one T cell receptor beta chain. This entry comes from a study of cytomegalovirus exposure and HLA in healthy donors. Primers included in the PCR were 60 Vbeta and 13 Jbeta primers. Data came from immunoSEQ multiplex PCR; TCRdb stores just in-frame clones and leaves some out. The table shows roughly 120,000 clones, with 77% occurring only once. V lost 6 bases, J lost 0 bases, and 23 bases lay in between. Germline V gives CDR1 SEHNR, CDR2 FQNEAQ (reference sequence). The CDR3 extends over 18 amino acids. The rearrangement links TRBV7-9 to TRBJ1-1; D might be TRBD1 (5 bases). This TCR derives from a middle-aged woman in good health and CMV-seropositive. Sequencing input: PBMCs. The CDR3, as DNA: TGTGCCAGCAGGTATCAGGGTATTGGGGTTCGGCTGAACACTGAAGCTTTCTTT. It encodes CASRYQGIGVRLNTEAFF.